This record concerns one TCR beta chain sequence. Its matching antigen is unknown. Repertoires were generated with immunoSEQ multiplex PCR, while TCRdb's copy carries only in-frame clones and drops some. Of roughly 70,000 clones in the sample, 93% were seen once. This record belongs to a study of siplizumab effects on memory and regulatory T cells. Study findings and constraints: Alloreactive CD4+ clones that could be mapped were on average approximately 69% Treg-derived with siplizumab, against approximately 28% in controls. Siplizumab significantly lowered the alloreactive sequences that could be traced to unstimulated CD4+ memory cells.

Sequencing was performed on CD8+ T cells sorted from blood. The sequence was collected from a human donor in good health.

The CDR3 reads CASSESGGWTDTQYF. DNA of the CDR3: TGTGCCAGTAGTGAATCGGGGGGGTGGACAGATACGCAGTATTTT. The chain links TRBV19 to TRBJ2-3; 8 bases are a match to TRBD2. V gave up 5 bases and J gave up 3 bases; unmatched junction bases: 7. CDR1 and CDR2 (germline): LNHDA, SQIVND (reference sequence). The CDR3 consists of 15 residues.